This TCR beta chain was captured by sequencing in a study of blood T cell repertoires in COVID-19. About the study: Samples taken during acute and convalescent COVID-19 were collected in the United States, Italy and Spain. Sample material is recorded as cDNA or gDNA derived from T cells, B-cell-depleted T cells, or PBMCs.

In the original workflow: Reference gene primer amplification gave nucleated cell count estimates. The method was immunoSEQ multiplex PCR; TCRdb's version includes in-frame clones alone and lacks a portion of them. V, J and clone size are taken as reported in that table, and D and trimming were inferred from the DNA itself. The sample gives some 82,000 clones, around 80% of which show up once; about 42% is in the top ten. The germline V gene encodes CDR1 LNHDA and CDR2 SQIVND (reference sequence). The CDR3 is made up of 13 amino acids. Trimming removed 6 bases from V and 2 bases from J, with 8 bases in between. In its sample, this clone was seen once.

The sample taken for sequencing was peripheral blood. The V and J genes are TRBV19 and TRBJ1-5; a weak D match, TRBD1 (5 bases). The receptor's source is a man at least 80 years old with active or convalescent COVID-19. DNA for the CDR3: TGTGCCAGTAGCACACAGGGCAATCAGCCCCAGCATTTT. As protein: CASSTQGNQPQHF. The variable domain in full, with the rest retrieved from reference TRBV19 and TRBJ1-5, is DGGITQSPKYLFRKEGQNVTLSCEQNLNHDAMYWYRQDPGQGLRLIYYSQIVNDFQKGDIAEGYSVSREKKESFPLTVTSAQKNPTAFYLCASSTQGNQPQHFGDGTRLSIL.